This TCR beta chain was sequenced during a study of identifying expanded T cells in peripheral blood. Whole-study findings and limits: Approximately two-week clone count variance significantly increased as total template count grew. Differentially abundant clones: about 1.2 between replicates, just under 17 at approximately two weeks, 19 to 20 at four.

Profiled with immunoSEQ multiplex PCR; TCRdb holds only in-frame clones, not every one. The sample holds 70,000 or so clones; 85% to 90% are singletons and the top ten take more than 2.5%. Collection occurred without any documented infections or immune events in donors. Germline CDR1 is SGHTA and CDR2 is FQGNSA. The CDR3 spans 13 residues. V lost 3 bases and J 5 bases, leaving 10 bases between the germline ends. Turning to this clone: Its cognate antigen is unknown.

V and J are TRBV7-2 and TRBJ1-2, with D possibly TRBD1 on 5 matching bases. This receptor was taken from a person aged 18-70 years in good health. Source material: blood. CDR3 in amino acids: CASSFDSQYGYTF. In nucleotides, the CDR3 is TGTGCCAGCAGCTTCGACAGTCAATATGGCTACACCTTC.